The clone carrying this T cell receptor (beta chain) was seen a few times. The antigen is not known. CDR1 and CDR2 (germline): SGDLS, YYNGEE. Trimming left V 3 bases short and J 1 base short, with 4 bases between. There are 12 residues in the CDR3. Unique molecular identifiers were attached to individual cDNA molecules. TCRdb redid the calling of the 5' RACE reads with MiXCR, one entry per CDR3 protein. The sample records 20,000 to 25,000 distinct CDR3 sequences, about 4.5% being singletons. The data originate from a study of early T cells in non-severe SARS-CoV-2 infection. General study results and limits: Matches to VDJdb favored anti-spike CD8 responses and missed private and CD4 specificities.

Specimen: whole blood. The chain recombines TRBV9 with TRBJ2-5; no definite D call. The sequence was obtained from an adult who was a healthcare worker with PCR-confirmed SARS-CoV-2 infection or an uninfected control (not recorded which). CDR3 sequence reads: CASSASQETQYF. As DNA, the CDR3 is TGTGCCAGCAGCGCCTCCCAAGAGACCCAGTACTTC.